This T cell receptor (beta chain) emerged from a study of blood T cell repertoires in COVID-19. Method: immunoSEQ multiplex PCR; TCRdb's copy keeps in-frame clones and lacks some. The data hold under 130,000 clones, with 81% observed a single time. This TCR came from a man older than 75 with acute or convalescent COVID-19. Specimen: peripheral blood.

CDR3 residues: CASSQEAAPTDTQYF. CDR3 DNA sequence: TGTGCCAGCAGCCAGGAAGCGGCACCCACAGATACGCAGTATTTT. The chain is built from TRBV3-1 (or the pseudogene TRBV3-2) and TRBJ2-3; a weak D match, TRBD2 (5 bases). This CDR3 is built from 15 residues. The V gene's germline CDR1 is LGHDT and CDR2 YNNKEL (reference sequence). Trimming took off 3 bases at V and 2 bases at J, with 12 bases between the two ends.